This TCR beta chain originates from a study of identifying expanded T cells in peripheral blood. About this clone itself: Its antigen is undetermined.

V dropped 3 bases and J dropped 12 bases, with 9 bases sitting between them. Germline values: CDR1 MNHEY, CDR2 SMNVEV (reference sequence). The CDR3 has 12 amino acids. Study-wide points: Over two and four weeks, about 15 and 19 clones changed, versus roughly 1.1 between replicates. Across healthy donors, higher total template counts meant significantly greater approximately 2-week count variance.

Generated by immunoSEQ multiplex PCR, the TCRdb table keeps only in-frame clones and is missing some. This table has some 130,000 clones, roughly 90% appearing once. During the collection period, no donor immune events like infections were recorded. The V call is TRBV27, the J call TRBJ1-6; D unclear. The sequenced sample consisted of blood. This TCR was recovered from a person aged 18 to 75 in good health. The CDR3 region is CASSFDVGPLHF. The DNA of the CDR3 is TGTGCCAGCAGTTTCGATGTAGGACCCCTCCACTTT.